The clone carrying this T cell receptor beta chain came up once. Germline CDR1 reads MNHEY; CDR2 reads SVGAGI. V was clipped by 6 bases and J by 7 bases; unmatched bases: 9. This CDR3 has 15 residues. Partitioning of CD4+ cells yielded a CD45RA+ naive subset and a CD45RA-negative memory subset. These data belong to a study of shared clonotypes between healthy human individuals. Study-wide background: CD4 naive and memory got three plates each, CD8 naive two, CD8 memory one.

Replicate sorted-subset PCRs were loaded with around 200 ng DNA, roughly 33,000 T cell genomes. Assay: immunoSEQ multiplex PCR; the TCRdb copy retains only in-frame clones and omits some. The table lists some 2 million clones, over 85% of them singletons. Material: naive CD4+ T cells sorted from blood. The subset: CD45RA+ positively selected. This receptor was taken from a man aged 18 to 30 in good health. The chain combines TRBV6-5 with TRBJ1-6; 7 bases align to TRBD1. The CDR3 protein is CASSPDRVRNSPLHF. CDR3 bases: TGTGCCAGCAGCCCCGACAGGGTCCGAAATTCACCCCTCCACTTT.